What follows describes a single T cell receptor beta chain. This clonotype was observed many times. Its specific antigen is unknown. Qualities for individual bases were not recorded, and no much larger clone is one base off. This sample was taken from a study of human T cells and chemical hapten exposure (dated by TCRdb to about 2021). Regarding the study in general: For sensitization, 2% DPC in acetone was applied to a 2 cm by 2 cm area of upper inner arm skin. Around 29 alopecia patients provided blood for TCR sequencing at one to four time points (pre-sensitization, 2, 6 and 24 weeks). Blood samples were taken from patients before sensitization (week 0) and then at 2, 6 and about 24 weeks after DPC sensitization. Weekly therapeutic DPC doses were additionally applied to the scalp of patients throughout the roughly 23-week study period. Patch testing was done on the upper back using Finn chambers containing 0.01% DPC, and results were scored after 6 days according to International Contact Dermatitis Research Group standards. Libraries were pooled for sequencing, and per-sample TCR yields varied mainly because of small differences in library volumes within the pool. Most of the patients in the cohort were female, and the cohort covered alopecia areata with under or over 50% scalp involvement, alopecia totalis and alopecia universalis. In alopecia patients, the study followed how the peripheral blood TCR repertoire changed in vivo over primary and secondary sensitization to diphenylcyclopropenone (DPC), a hapten.

Overall study results and their limits: The number of TCRs above 1 in 1000 frequency did not change with DPC sensitization; there was no evidence of global repertoire structure alterations. After repeated subsampling, changes were observed in the strength of the expansion versus patch-test correlation and in the threshold at which the correlation became significant. Alopecia, a presumed autoimmune disease, was present in all patients, so the immune response of the patients might differ from that of healthy individuals. The number of PT1 expanded TCRs positively correlated with patch test score, significant at thresholds 8, 16 and 32 but not 4. Expanded TCRs formed significantly more large CDR3 similarity clusters than pre-sensitization or healthy control sets, consistent with antigen-driven responses.

Library preparation used RACE. Sequenced using a NextSeq 500. During library preparation, unique molecular identifiers were attached to individual cDNA molecules so that TCRs could be counted quantitatively and reproducibly. Both TCR alpha and TCR beta chains were sequenced from each blood RNA sample. As for the original processing: Samples had a median of roughly 99,000 TCRs, with a range from roughly 23,224 to 750,000. The Decombinator software suite was used to annotate the V, J and CDR3 of the TCR reads. To make PS versus PT1 abundance plots, every sample was subsampled to the same number of TCRs (28,000). TCRs were defined as expanded if absent before sensitization and observed at least eight times at the 2-week time point. The public reads were run again by TCRdb, first through fastp at Q25 and then through MiXCR, and only productive beta chains were kept. Every CDR3 protein is listed once, alongside the most common genes and DNA of its rows. Clone size and V and J calls follow TCRdb, not the original study. Here the sample has around 100,000 distinct CDR3 sequences; roughly 9.6% occur a single time. The ten largest clonotypes hold approximately 4% of the sample.

Trimming removed 10 bases from V and 9 bases from J, leaving 13 bases between the germline ends. From a lookup of the germline V gene, CDR1 and CDR2 are MDHEN and SYDVKM. The CDR3 goes from the cysteine to the phenylalanine over 12 residues. This entry keeps only the CDR3 DNA: 36 bases, framed from base 1. Explained via the paper, the time point label denotes: patch test 1, 2 weeks after DPC sensitization. The treatment or condition tag for this specimen amounts to: therapeutic diphenylcyclopropenone sensitization with weekly scalp DPC. Blood at each patch-test visit was drawn before the patch test was applied. To be eligible, patients had to be aged 18 to 70, diagnosed with alopecia and judged suitable for DPC therapy, while pregnant patients were excluded. Unfractionated whole blood was collected in Tempus Blood RNA tubes, and total RNA was extracted from that blood.

The chain uses TRBV28 and TRBJ1-6, with TRBD1 as a weak D call on 5 bases. The specimen comprised whole blood, sampled in connection with sensitization to the hapten diphenylcyclopropenone (DPC). This clonotype was obtained from a woman between 35 and 50 years old with alopecia areata. Some clones in this sample may be carry-over from other donors' samples. CDR3 protein: CATLGGASPLHF. The nucleotide sequence reads TGTGCCACCCTCGGCGGGGCTTCACCCCTCCACTTT.